These 20 T cell receptor beta chains share one sample of origin, sequenced in a study of control samples from healthy donors and cancer patients. TCRdb's table, derived via immunoSEQ multiplex PCR, lists solely in-frame clones and lacks some. The sample records about 59,000 clones, more than 85% being singletons. The sample was PBMCs. The receptors stem from a man in his forties with colorectal cancer.

This clone occurred once. The V gene is TRBV18, the J gene TRBJ1-1, with D possibly matching TRBD1 (6 bases). CDR3 length equals 14 residues. The ends were cut back, 5 bases at V and 4 bases at J, with 14 bases in the middle. Germline assignment: CDR1 KGHSH and CDR2 LQKENI. CDR3 sequence reads: CASSGTTRGTEAFF. The CDR3 DNA sequence: TGTGCCAGCTCAGGGACAACACGGGGCACTGAAGCTTTCTTT.

This clone was found once. The V and J genes are TRBV18 and TRBJ1-6; D unresolved. The CDR3 loop spans 14 amino acids. The ends were cut back, 4 bases at V and 4 bases at J, with 8 bases in the middle. Per the germline V gene, CDR1 is KGHSH and CDR2 is LQKENI. The CDR3 here is CASSLQEYNSPLHF. CDR3 DNA: TGTGCCAGCTCACTGCAGGAGTATAATTCACCCCTCCACTTT.

The CDR3: CASSRQEGTDTQYF. The CDR3 DNA follows: TGCGCCAGCAGCCGACAGGAGGGCACAGATACGCAGTATTTT. The V and J genes are TRBV4-1 and TRBJ2-3, with TRBD1 as a possible D gene (6 bases). Germline V gene data show CDR1 as MGHRA and CDR2 as YSYEKL. The CDR3 totals 14 residues. V lost 4 bases, J lost 1 base, and 9 bases lay in between.

The chain is built from TRBV9 and TRBJ1-3, with D possibly TRBD1 on 5 matching bases. Trimming removed 3 bases at V and 1 base at J, with 17 bases between. The germline V gene has CDR1 SGDLS and CDR2 YYNGEE. This CDR3 is 17 amino acids long. This CDR3 is CASSDRDVRSSGNTIYF. The CDR3 DNA follows: TGTGCCAGCAGCGACCGGGACGTAAGATCTTCTGGAAACACCATATATTTT.

The V gene is TRBV18, the J gene TRBJ2-5; D is possibly TRBD1 or TRBD2 (5 bases each). Germline V gene data show CDR1 as KGHSH and CDR2 as LQKENI. The CDR3 is 14 amino acids. Trimming took off 10 bases at V and 5 bases at J, with 20 bases between the two ends. This CDR3 reads CAIRAGSSDETQYF. The CDR3 nucleotides are TGTGCCATCAGGGCGGGCAGTTCCGACGAGACCCAGTACTTC.

The V and J genes are TRBV4-1 and TRBJ2-7; 9 bases match TRBD1. Trimming removed 4 bases from V and 3 bases from J; junction bases left unmatched: 4. There are 14 residues in the CDR3. Germline lookup yields CDR1 MGHRA and CDR2 YSYEKL. CDR3 amino acids: CASSPQDRGYEQYF. Here the CDR3 DNA reads TGCGCCAGCAGCCCCCAGGACAGGGGCTACGAGCAGTACTTC.

J is TRBJ2-1 and V is TRBV30, with unresolved D. The V gene lost 5 bases and the J gene lost 0 bases, with 17 bases spanning the gap. CDR3 length equals 16 residues. Germline V gene lookup returns CDR1 GTSNPN and CDR2 SVGIG (reference sequence). The CDR3 sequence: CAWAGSLSSSYNEQFF. The CDR3 region has the DNA TGTGCCTGGGCCGGGTCCCTTTCGAGCTCCTACAATGAGCAGTTCTTC.

The rearrangement links TRBV6-5 to TRBJ2-7; D ambiguous. V lost 2 bases and J lost 4, with 3 bases in between. The CDR3 runs to 11 residues. From germline, CDR1 is MNHEY and CDR2 SVGAGI. Here the CDR3 DNA reads TGTGCCAGCAGTTACCGATACGAGCAGTACTTC. It yields the protein CASSYRYEQYF.

This clone was seen a few times. At one end, the junction sequence differs from germline, possibly due to a read error. This sequence joins TRBV18 and TRBJ1-6; 7 bases agree with TRBD1. Looked up from germline, CDR1 is KGHSH and CDR2 is LQKENI. The CDR3 runs 14 residues. CDR3 coding DNA: TGTGCCAGCTCGCCACAGGGGAGCGGTTCACCCCTCCACTTT. Protein sequence: CASSPQGSGSPLHF.

This chain joins TRBV6-5 and TRBJ1-2; D not certain. Looked up from germline, CDR1 is MNHEY and CDR2 is SVGAGI. V was shortened by 6 bases and J by 4 bases, with 18 bases between the two germline ends. CDR3 length: 15 amino acids. The CDR3 sequence: CASSPSRFSGYGYTF. For the CDR3, the DNA is TGTGCCAGCAGCCCCTCACGGTTTTCCGGCTATGGCTACACCTTC.

The chain uses TRBV3-1 (or the pseudogene TRBV3-2) and TRBJ2-2; 7 bases match TRBD1. This CDR3 has 15 amino acids. CDR1 and CDR2 from the germline V gene are LGHDT and YNNKEL (reference sequence). Trimming removed 4 bases from V and 1 base from J; junction bases left unmatched: 3. CDR3 bases: TGTGCCAGCAGCCTATGGACAGGGAACACCGGGGAGCTGTTTTTT. Residues: CASSLWTGNTGELFF.

This chain uses TRBV27 with TRBJ2-7; 11 bases match TRBD2. The CDR3 has 15 residues. The V gene end was trimmed by 5 bases and the J gene end by 6 bases; junction bases not matched to a gene: 9. Germline V gives CDR1 MNHEY, CDR2 SMNVEV (reference sequence). CDR3 DNA: TGTGCCAGCAGTCCGAGACTAGCGGGGACGGGCGAGCAGTACTTC. Translated: CASSPRLAGTGEQYF.

J is TRBJ2-7 and V is TRBV27, with a tentative D call TRBD1 (6 bases). The germline V and J ends were trimmed by 2 bases and 6 bases, with 14 bases remaining between them. Per the germline V gene, CDR1 is MNHEY and CDR2 is SMNVEV (reference sequence). This CDR3 spans 14 amino acids. The CDR3 coding sequence is TGTGCCAGCAGTTTAGGAGACAGGACCCCCGAGCAGTACTTC. It codes for CASSLGDRTPEQYF.

The genes are TRBV30 and TRBJ1-2; 9 positions match TRBD1. V lost 5 bases and J lost 9; bases outside the gene matches: 10. CDR1 and CDR2 (germline): GTSNPN, SVGIG (reference sequence). This CDR3 spans 13 amino acids. For the CDR3, the DNA is TGTGCCTGGCGGGCCAGGGGACAGGGCCGCTACACCTTC. It yields the protein CAWRARGQGRYTF.

This sequence joins TRBV4-1 and TRBJ1-6; TRBD1 agrees at 7 bases. The V and J ends lost 0 bases and 9 bases, in that order; junction bases with no gene match: 5. CDR3 length: 15 amino acids. The germline gives CDR1 MGHRA, CDR2 YSYEKL. CDR3 amino acids: CASSQDDREASPLHF. In nucleotides, the CDR3 is TGCGCCAGCAGCCAAGACGACAGGGAGGCTTCACCCCTCCACTTT.

The chain is built from TRBV5-1 and TRBJ1-4; 10 bases are a match to TRBD1. After removal of 4 bases from V and 2 bases from J, the junction contained 8 bases not matched to a gene. The CDR3 loop spans 17 amino acids. The germline V gene has CDR1 SGHRS and CDR2 YFSETQ. CDR3: CASSQGTGDVTNEKLFF. Here the CDR3 DNA reads TGCGCCAGCAGCCAGGGGACAGGGGATGTGACTAATGAAAAACTGTTTTTT.

The J gene is TRBJ1-6, the V gene TRBV7-9, with no clear D. The V end was cut by 5 bases, the J end by 1 base, with 15 bases between. CDR1 SEHNR and CDR2 FQNEAQ come from the germline V gene (reference sequence). This CDR3 contains 17 residues. This CDR3 is CASSTTAVGSYNSPLHF. CDR3 in DNA: TGTGCCAGCAGCACTACAGCTGTGGGTTCCTATAATTCACCCCTCCACTTT.

This clone was observed a single time. The V gene is TRBV30, the J gene TRBJ2-2; D gene uncertain. In germline, CDR1 is GTSNPN, CDR2 SVGIG (reference sequence). V gave up 1 base and J gave up 5 bases, with 8 bases separating them. The CDR3 totals 13 residues. The CDR3 reads CAWSDWATGELFF. The CDR3 DNA is TGTGCCTGGAGTGATTGGGCGACCGGGGAGCTGTTTTTT.

The chain combines TRBV9 with TRBJ2-2; 8 bases line up with TRBD2. Trimming at V came to 4 bases and at J to 1 base, leaving 6 bases not matched to a gene. CDR1 is SGDLS, CDR2 YYNGEE, per germline. The CDR3 consists of 16 residues. CDR3 residues: CASSQRGHGNTGELFF. The CDR3 DNA reads TGTGCCAGCAGCCAGCGGGGGCACGGGAACACCGGGGAGCTGTTTTTT.

The chain uses TRBV7-2 and TRBJ1-4; D gene uncertain. This CDR3 contains 14 residues. V was trimmed by 6 bases and J by 7 bases, leaving 15 bases between them. Germline V gene lookup returns CDR1 SGHTA and CDR2 FQGNSA. The DNA of the CDR3 is TGTGCCAGCAGACTGGCCAGAGGGTCTGAAAAACTGTTTTTT. This gives the protein CASRLARGSEKLFF.